The rows below give T cell receptor beta chains drawn from one sample of a study of Graves' ophthalmopathy and Graves' hyperthyroidism. MiXCR, run by TCRdb on the multiplex PCR reads, gives a single entry per CDR3 protein. The sample records about 550,000 distinct CDR3 sequences, less than 40% being singletons. Source material: peripheral blood or thyroid tissue (not recorded which). These TCRs come from an adult man with Graves' hyperthyroidism. Each CDR3 is given with its conserved first and last residue. A D gene is named only where the DNA matches it firmly. A row's size may be missing; if present it is once, few, many or a size class.

d_call,j_call,v_call,clone_size,cdr3_aa,cdr3_nt
-,TRBJ1-1,TRBV14,-,CASSQDIGGDTEAFF,TGTGCCAGCAGCCAAGATATAGGGGGGGACACTGAAGCTTTCTTT
TRBD1,TRBJ1-4,TRBV15,many,CATSIRTGTGEPVLFF,TGTGCCACCAGCATACGGACCGGGACAGGGGAACCCGTACTGTTTTTT
-,TRBJ1-1,TRBV20-1,many,CSARALGGLNTEAFF,TGCAGTGCTAGAGCCCTCGGGGGCCTGAACACTGAAGCTTTCTTT
TRBD2,TRBJ2-7,TRBV29-1,-,CSLVASGDFEQYF,TGCAGCTTAGTCGCCAGCGGGGATTTCGAGCAGTACTTC
TRBD1,TRBJ2-1,TRBV27,-,CASSPGTGRNEQFF,TGTGCCAGCAGTCCCGGGACAGGTCGCAATGAGCAGTTCTTC
TRBD1,TRBJ2-3,TRBV20-1,-,CSAMGQGDDTDMQYF,TGCAGTGCTATGGGACAGGGTGATGACACAGATATGCAGTATTTT
TRBD1,TRBJ1-5,TRBV20-1,few,CSAATGGVNQPQHF,TGCAGTGCTGCTACAGGGGGAGTCAATCAGCCCCAGCATTTT
-,TRBJ2-5,TRBV20-1,many,CSARELRLHQETQYF,TGCAGTGCTAGAGAGCTTCGACTACACCAAGAGACCCAGTACTTC
-,TRBJ2-5,TRBV9,-,CASSVRDRYYETQYF,TGTGCCAGCAGCGTCCGGGACCGCTATTACGAGACCCAGTACTTC
TRBD1,TRBJ1-1,TRBV9,many,CASSVDLTGLNTEAFF,TGTGCCAGCAGCGTAGATTTGACAGGGTTGAACACTGAAGCTTTCTTT
-,TRBJ2-2,TRBV29-1,-,CGSRLTGANTGELFF,TGCGGCTCCCGATTGACTGGAGCGAACACCGGGGAGCTGTTTTTT
-,TRBJ1-1,TRBV29-1,-,CSLRGILNTEAFF,TGCAGCTTAAGGGGGATCTTGAACACTGAAGCTTTCTTT
-,TRBJ1-5,TRBV5-8,-,CASSLAPLSDGLDQPQHF,TGTGCCAGCAGCTTGGCCCCCCTCAGCGATGGCCTAGATCAGCCCCAGCATTTT
TRBD1,TRBJ1-2,TRBV7-9,-,CASSLAGTGGLANYGYAF,TGTGCCAGCAGCTTAGCCGGGACAGGAGGTCTAGCTAACTATGGCTACGCCTTC
-,TRBJ2-7,TRBV29-1,-,CSVEVRGATYEQYF,TGCAGCGTTGAAGTCAGGGGGGCTACCTACGAGCAGTACTTC
-,TRBJ2-7,TRBV6-5,many,CASKPTGTPQYEQYF,TGTGCCAGCAAACCTACCGGGACGCCGCAATACGAGCAGTACTTC
-,TRBJ1-1,TRBV7-9,many,CASSLPLGGGGFGTEAFF,TGTGCCAGCAGCTTACCCCTTGGGGGTGGGGGTTTTGGCACTGAAGCTTTCTTT
-,TRBJ2-7,TRBV7-9,few,CASNWDGEIEQYF,TGTGCCAGCAACTGGGACGGCGAAATCGAGCAGTACTTC
-,TRBJ2-6,TRBV19,many,CASSIAGFSGANVLTF,TGTGCCAGTAGTATAGCAGGGTTCTCTGGGGCCAACGTCCTGACTTTC
-,TRBJ1-1,TRBV7-3,few,CASSDPNRGHTEAFF,TGTGCCAGCAGCGACCCAAATCGGGGGCACACTGAAGCTTTCTTT
TRBD1,TRBJ1-4,TRBV6-5,-,CASSSGTGYEKLFF,TGTGCCAGCAGCTCCGGGACAGGTTACGAAAAACTGTTTTTT
TRBD1,TRBJ1-5,TRBV6-6,-,CASRQIGQASNQPQHF,TGTGCCAGCAGGCAAATTGGACAGGCTAGCAATCAGCCCCAGCATTTT
-,TRBJ2-5,TRBV6-5,-,CASSREPTQETQYF,TGTGCCAGCAGTCGCGAACCAACGCAAGAGACCCAGTACTTC
-,TRBJ1-4,TRBV7-2,many,CASSLGRDATNEKLFF,TGTGCCAGCAGCTTAGGCAGAGATGCAACTAATGAAAAACTGTTTTTT
-,TRBJ2-2,TRBV5-1,many,CASSWRTGELFF,TGCGCCAGCAGCTGGAGGACCGGGGAGCTGTTTTTT
-,TRBJ2-7,TRBV7-9,few,CASSLEYRPHEQYF,TGTGCCAGCAGTTTAGAGTATCGGCCACACGAGCAGTACTTC
TRBD1,TRBJ1-5,TRBV5-1,few,CASSLETGGNQPQHF,TGCGCCAGCAGCCTGGAGACAGGGGGGAATCAGCCCCAGCATTTT
TRBD1,TRBJ2-7,TRBV2,-,CASPTWDRSYEQYF,TGTGCCAGCCCCACCTGGGACAGGTCCTACGAGCAGTACTTC
TRBD2,TRBJ2-7,TRBV19,many,CASSSLYSGRRTEQYF,TGTGCCAGTAGTTCCCTATATAGCGGGAGGCGAACCGAGCAGTACTTC
TRBD2,TRBJ2-1,TRBV7-9,few,CASSLHSGRPNNEQFF,TGTGCCAGCAGCTTACATAGCGGGCGGCCAAACAATGAGCAGTTCTTC
-,TRBJ1-5,TRBV4-2,-,CASSQVGDSNQPQHF,TGTGCCAGCAGCCAAGTTGGGGATAGCAATCAGCCCCAGCATTTT
-,TRBJ2-5,TRBV29-1,-,CSSLGRGGQETQYF,TGCAGCAGCTTAGGACGTGGGGGGCAAGAGACCCAGTACTTC
-,TRBJ2-2,TRBV7-3,many,CASSLIQDTGELFF,TGTGCCAGCAGCTTAATCCAGGACACCGGGGAGCTGTTTTTT
TRBD1,TRBJ1-4,TRBV7-9,-,CASTPGQGPYEKLFF,TGTGCCAGCACTCCGGGACAGGGGCCTTACGAAAAACTGTTTTTT
-,TRBJ1-1,TRBV6-1,few,CASSEASPGRAAEAFF,TGTGCCAGCAGTGAAGCGTCCCCAGGCCGCGCAGCTGAAGCTTTCTTT
-,TRBJ1-2,TRBV7-9,few,CASSLASVGYDYAF,TGTGCCAGCAGCTTGGCATCCGTGGGCTATGACTACGCCTTC
-,TRBJ1-5,TRBV5-1,-,CPSSADGHSNQPQHF,TGCCCCAGCAGCGCGGACGGGCATAGCAATCAGCCCCAGCATTTT
TRBD1,TRBJ1-2,TRBV20-1,many,CSATPGQGYYGYTF,TGCAGTGCTACTCCGGGACAGGGGTACTATGGCTACACCTTC
-,TRBJ2-3,TRBV11-2,-,CASTQWRGADTQYF,TGTGCCAGCACCCAATGGAGGGGAGCAGATACGCAGTATTTT
-,TRBJ2-7,TRBV7-9,many,CASSLGPANEQYF,TGTGCCAGCAGCTTAGGTCCGGCCAACGAGCAGTACTTC
TRBD1,TRBJ1-1,TRBV12-5,-,CASGLVLDRALNTEAFF,TGTGCTAGTGGTTTGGTACTGGACAGGGCCTTGAACACTGAAGCTTTCTTT
TRBD1,TRBJ2-7,TRBV7-9,many,CASSLGVGGSYEQYF,TGTGCCAGCAGCTTAGGTGTAGGGGGCTCGTACGAGCAGTACTTC
TRBD1,TRBJ2-7,TRBV12-5,few,CASGYGQGLSEQYF,TGTGCTAGTGGTTATGGACAGGGTCTGAGCGAGCAGTACTTC
-,TRBJ1-4,TRBV19,many,CASSRQGGVEKLFF,TGTGCCAGTAGTAGGCAGGGAGGTGTAGAAAAACTGTTTTTT
TRBD1,TRBJ1-5,TRBV24-1,many,CATSEGQLNQPQHF,TGTGCCACCAGTGAGGGACAGCTCAATCAGCCCCAGCATTTT
-,TRBJ1-2,TRBV9,many,CASSPAEIYGYTF,TGTGCCAGCAGCCCAGCAGAAATCTATGGCTACACCTTC
TRBD2,TRBJ2-3,TRBV10-3,-,CAIKDLGRENTDTQYF,TGTGCCATCAAAGATCTAGGGCGGGAGAATACAGATACGCAGTATTTT
TRBD1,TRBJ1-2,TRBV24-1,-,CATSTTGTAYGYTF,TGTGCCACCAGCACGACAGGGACAGCCTATGGCTACACCTTC
-,TRBJ2-2,TRBV12-3/TRBV12-4,many,CASSLMGGGELFF,TGTGCCAGCAGTTTAATGGGCGGCGGGGAGCTGTTTTTT
TRBD1,TRBJ2-7,TRBV10-3,-,CATSRDRGLEEQYF,TGTGCTACCTCACGGGACAGGGGACTTGAAGAGCAGTACTTC
-,TRBJ1-5,TRBV12-3/TRBV12-4,-,CASSYGDNQPQHF,TGTGCCAGCAGCTACGGGGACAATCAGCCCCAGCATTTT
-,TRBJ2-7,TRBV20-1,many,CSARDWEDSGSYEQYF,TGCAGTGCTAGAGATTGGGAGGACTCGGGCTCCTACGAGCAGTACTTC
TRBD1,TRBJ1-1,TRBV20-1,many,CSARDRNRGKTEAFF,TGCAGTGCTAGAGATCGGAACAGGGGCAAGACTGAAGCTTTCTTT